The 11 T cell receptor beta chains in this list originate from one sample, sequenced in a study of vaccination and CD4 T cells after COVID-19. Which antigens these TCRs recognize remains unknown. Documented treatment: roughly 10-day PBMC culture with coronavirus spike peptide pools or control peptides (ViraFEST assay). Cultured CD4+ T cell DNA was sequenced using the Oncomine TCR Beta short-read assay. Via MiXCR, TCRdb re-called the PCR reads, giving one row per CDR3 protein. The sample comprises some 19,000 distinct CDR3 sequences, 30% to 40% of which are singletons, and 13% to 15% rests with the top ten. Sequenced sample: cultured CD4+ T cells from blood. These receptors all come from a human donor with COVID-19.

This clonotype has more than one count but fewer than ten. The chain uses TRBV7-3 and TRBJ1-2, with D maybe TRBD1 (5 bases). Trimming took off 2 bases at V and 7 bases at J, with 11 bases between the two ends. The CDR3 has 13 residues. The germline V gene has CDR1 SGHTA and CDR2 FQGTGA. The chain's CDR3 is CASSLEQATGYTF. As DNA, the CDR3 is TGTGCCAGCAGCTTAGAACAGGCGACTGGCTACACCTTC.

The chain couples TRBV11-2 to TRBJ1-1; the D gene is possibly TRBD1 (6 bases). Trimming took 3 bases from V and 4 from J, leaving 12 bases between them. Germline V gene lookup returns CDR1 SGHAT and CDR2 FQNNGV. CDR3 length equals 14 residues. The CDR3 region has the DNA TGTGCCAGCAGCTTGTCAGGGGCCCCCACTGAAGCTTTCTTT. This gives the protein CASSLSGAPTEAFF. The full variable domain, completed using reference TRBV11-2 and TRBJ1-1, is EAGVAQSPRYKIIEKRQSVAFWCNPISGHATLYWYQQILGQGPKLLIQFQNNGVVDDSQLPKDRFSAERLKGVDSTLKIQPAKLEDSAVYLCASSLSGAPTEAFFGQGTRLTVV.

This rearrangement joins TRBV30 to TRBJ1-6; D is unresolved. Trimming removed 1 base from V and 0 bases from J, with 19 bases in between. This CDR3 is 19 amino acids long. The germline gives CDR1 GTSNPN, CDR2 SVGIG (reference sequence). The CDR3 DNA sequence: TGTGCCTGGAGTGGACGTTCTGGGAGGGTGGACTCCTATAATTCACCCCTCCACTTT. Its protein is CAWSGRSGRVDSYNSPLHF.

This clonotype was observed a few times. V usage is TRBV12-3 or TRBV12-4 and J usage is TRBJ2-5; 15 nucleotides match TRBD2. The CDR3 contains 17 residues. With V trimmed by 5 bases and J by 4 bases, 8 bases remained unmatched. This CDR3 reads CASSGGLAGGLRETQYF. The CDR3 nucleotides read TGTGCCAGCAGTGGGGGACTAGCGGGGGGTTTACGAGAGACCCAGTACTTC.

There are a few counts of this clonotype. V gene TRBV25-1 combines with J gene TRBJ1-2; D remains unclear. The CDR3 is made up of 14 amino acids. Germline V gene data show CDR1 as MGHDK and CDR2 as SYGVNS. Trimming took 4 bases from V and 6 from J, leaving 15 bases between them. CDR3 nucleotides: TGTGCCAGCAGTGCGTTCAACAACGCGGATGGCTACACCTTC. It specifies CASSAFNNADGYTF.

The chain uses TRBV21-1 and TRBJ1-2; TRBD1 is taken as the D call from the table, unchecked against the DNA. TRBV21-1 is a recognized pseudogene. The CDR3 covers 14 residues. CDR3 amino acids: CASSKESGTYGYTF. The CDR3, as DNA: TGTGCCAGCAGCAAAGAGTCAGGGACCTATGGCTACACCTTC.

The genes are TRBV20-1 and TRBJ1-1; D not resolved. The V end was cut by 6 bases, the J end by 1 base, with 9 bases between. CDR1 is DFQATT and CDR2 is SNEGSKA in the germline V gene (reference sequence). The CDR3 is 12 residues long. For the CDR3, the DNA is TGCAGTGCCAATCACGAGAACACTGAAGCTTTCTTT. Translated: CSANHENTEAFF.

The genes are TRBV6-1 and TRBJ2-1, with TRBD2 matching 13 bases. Germline V gene data show CDR1 as MNHNS and CDR2 as SASEGT. The CDR3 totals 15 residues. Trimming cost V 7 bases and J 8 bases; bases outside gene matches: 8. DNA of the CDR3: TGTGCCAGCATTCGACTAGCGGGGGGCATAGATGAGCAGTTCTTC. This sequence encodes CASIRLAGGIDEQFF.

The sample holds a few counts of this clonotype. The chain employs TRBV15 and TRBJ1-4; TRBD1 matches 7 bases. Germline CDR1 is LNHNV and CDR2 is YYDKDF (reference sequence). V lost 0 bases, J lost 6 bases, and 7 bases stayed unmatched. This CDR3 comprises 16 residues. This chain's CDR3 is CATSRDPNRGYEKLFF. DNA for the CDR3: TGTGCCACCAGCAGAGATCCTAACAGGGGCTATGAAAAACTGTTTTTT.

The sample holds a few counts of this clonotype. V is TRBV7-2 and J is TRBJ2-5, with TRBD2 identical over 8 bases. The CDR3 contains 15 residues. With V trimmed by 1 base and J by 5 bases, 6 bases remained unmatched. The V gene's germline CDR1 is SGHTA and CDR2 FQGNSA. CDR3 DNA: TGTGCCAGCAGCTTAGTAGGCGGGGGGAGTGAGACCCAGTACTTC. Protein sequence: CASSLVGGGSETQYF.

This clonotype occurred a few times. The chain has TRBV5-4 and TRBJ2-3, with unresolved D. This CDR3 has 13 amino acids. CDR1 and CDR2 (germline): SGHNT, YYREEE (reference sequence). Trimming pared 1 base from V and 8 bases from J, leaving 11 bases between. CDR3 sequence: CASSLNSGPTQYF. The CDR3 DNA reads as TGTGCCAGCAGCTTGAACAGTGGGCCTACGCAGTATTTT.